This T cell receptor (beta chain) stems from a study of OX40 agonist ivuxolimab in advanced cancers. Germline assignment: CDR1 SGHRS and CDR2 YFSETQ. CDR3 length: 15 residues. The ends were cut back, 1 base at V and 1 base at J, with 9 bases in the middle. Notes on the study in general: Not determined was the antigen specificity of the expanded peripheral T cells.

TCRdb's table, derived via immunoSEQ multiplex PCR, lists solely in-frame clones and lacks some. The sample carries tens of thousands of clones, roughly nine tenths recorded once. Note on this clone: Its antigen is still unknown.

This material consisted of CD4+ or CD8+ T cells sorted from blood, taken in a trial of the OX40 agonist ivuxolimab. The sequence was collected from an adult with an advanced solid tumor such as melanoma, head and neck, liver or kidney cancer. The chain employs TRBV5-1 and TRBJ2-1; the D gene is possibly TRBD1 (5 bases). CDR3 DNA: TGCGCCAGCAGCTTGAGCACAGGTTCCTACAATGAGCAGTTCTTC. This encodes CASSLSTGSYNEQFF.